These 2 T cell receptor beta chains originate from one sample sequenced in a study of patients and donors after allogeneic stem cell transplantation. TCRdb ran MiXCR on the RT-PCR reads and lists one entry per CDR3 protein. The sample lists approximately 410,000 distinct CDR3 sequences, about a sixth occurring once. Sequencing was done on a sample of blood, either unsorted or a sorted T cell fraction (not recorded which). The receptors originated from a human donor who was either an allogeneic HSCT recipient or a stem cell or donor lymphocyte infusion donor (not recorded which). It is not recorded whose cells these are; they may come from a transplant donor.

The DNA for the CDR3 is TGTGCCATCAGTGCCCTTCGACAGGGGGAACACGAGCAGTACTTC. Translation gives CAISALRQGEHEQYF. The chain has TRBV10-3 and TRBJ2-7; 9 bases are shared with TRBD1. Per germline, CDR1 ENHRY and CDR2 SYGVKD. The CDR3 loop spans 15 amino acids. The V segment lost 4 bases and the J segment 5 bases; nucleotides outside the gene matches: 9.

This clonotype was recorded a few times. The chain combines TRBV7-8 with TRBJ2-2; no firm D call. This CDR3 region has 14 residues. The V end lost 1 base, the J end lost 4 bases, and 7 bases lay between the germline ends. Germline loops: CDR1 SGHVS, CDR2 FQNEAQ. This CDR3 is CASSLEGLTGELFF. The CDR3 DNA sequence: TGTGCCAGCAGCTTAGAAGGGCTCACCGGGGAGCTGTTTTTT.